Reported below is one T cell receptor beta chain. Per the germline V gene, CDR1 is SQVTM and CDR2 is ANQGSEA. CDR3 size: 12 residues. V lost 6 bases and J lost 7; bases outside the gene matches: 5. Study members were between about 18 and 100 years old and lived in roughly 24 US regions. Cohort allocation depended upon clinical history that participants reported. The data were taken from a study of blood T cell repertoires in COVID-19. Study overall: Both acute and convalescent COVID-19 samples were obtained from the United States, Italy and Spain.

Assay used: immunoSEQ multiplex PCR; TCRdb lists only in-frame clones, some missing. The data contain 140,000 or so clones, about four fifths of them singletons. V gene TRBV29-1 combines with J gene TRBJ2-3, with TRBD2 matching 9 bases. Sequencing input: PBMCs or T cells enriched from blood (not recorded which). The TCR sequence derives from a woman aged 45 to 65 with acute COVID-19. The CDR3 loop is CSVRAGGYTQYF. The CDR3 DNA sequence: TGCAGCGTCCGCGCGGGGGGGTATACGCAGTATTTT.